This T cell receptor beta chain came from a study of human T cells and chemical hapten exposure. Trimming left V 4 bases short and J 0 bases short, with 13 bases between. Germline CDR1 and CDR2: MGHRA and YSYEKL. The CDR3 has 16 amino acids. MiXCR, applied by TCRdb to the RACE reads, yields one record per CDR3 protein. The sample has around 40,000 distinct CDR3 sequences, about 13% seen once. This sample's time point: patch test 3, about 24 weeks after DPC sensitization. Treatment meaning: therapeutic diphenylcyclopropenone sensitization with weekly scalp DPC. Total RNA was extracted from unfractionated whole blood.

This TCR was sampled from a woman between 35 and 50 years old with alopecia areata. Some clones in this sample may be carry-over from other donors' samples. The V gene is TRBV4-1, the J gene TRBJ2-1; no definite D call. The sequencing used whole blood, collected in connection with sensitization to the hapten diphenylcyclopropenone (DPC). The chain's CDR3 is CASSRRLASSYNEQFF. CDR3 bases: TGCGCCAGCAGCCGAAGACTGGCTAGCTCCTACAATGAGCAGTTCTTC.